This T cell receptor (beta chain) was sequenced for a study of T-cell memory formation after mild COVID-19 listed by TCRdb under 2021. The study in broad terms: TCR sequence clusters from the two donors were found to be largely donor specific. In a couple of donors, T-cell clones that expanded and contracted after mild COVID-19 were followed by sequencing TCRalpha and TCRbeta repertoires longitudinally. Two young, previously healthy adult volunteers, one female and one male, were included in the cohort. Study-level results and caveats: The second-wave clones that peaked on day 37 were not confirmed to be SARS-CoV-2 specific. Some responding clones were detected in pre-infection memory, suggesting pre-existing cross-reactive memory T cells joined the SARS-CoV-2 response. Only two mild cases were covered in the study, and larger cohorts including severe cases with pre-infection samples were considered necessary. Contracting CD4+ clones turned up mainly in the CM and EM memory subsets, whereas EMRA was where CD8+ clones were enriched. Clones that contracted from day 15 to 85 showed balanced CD4/CD8 phenotypes, whereas a second wave of clones that expanded from day 15 to 37 leaned towards CD4+.

Ficoll-Paque density gradient centrifugation was the method used to isolate PBMCs. The CDR3, cysteine through phenylalanine, is 13 amino acids long. Solely the CDR3 DNA is kept, with 39 bases framed from the first base. V is clipped by 5 bases and J by 5 bases, and the sequence between their germline boundaries is 10 bases long. According to the germline V gene, CDR1 reads SGHAT and CDR2 reads FQNNGV. In its sample, this clonotype was seen a few times. Its target antigen remains unknown. Qualities for individual bases were not recorded, and no much larger clone is one base off. The run used an Illumina NovaSeq 6000. TCRalpha and TCRbeta cDNA libraries were constructed by 5'RACE with constant-segment primers, with sample barcodes and unique molecular identifiers being introduced. RNA was extracted from every sample with Trizol reagent. Libraries were amplified in two PCR steps, with a second sample barcode and Illumina TruSeq adapters added in the second step. The libraries were sequenced on an Illumina NovaSeq using 2 x 150 bp paired-end reads. On the study's bioinformatics: The reads were demultiplexed and collapsed into UMI-guided consensus sequences using migec v1.2.7. With mixcr v2.1.11, UMI consensuses were aligned to TRA and TRB V and J templates and assembled into clonotypes. A clonotype was counted as expanded or contracted only if both edgeR and NoisET called the change significant, with noise models trained on biological replicates. For edgeR calls, the cutoffs were a false discovery rate-adjusted p below 0.01 and a log2 fold-change threshold of 1. As an exploratory analysis of dynamics, max-normalized trajectories of the 1000 most abundant clonotypes were examined with PCA combined with hierarchical clustering. Each responding clone was given a CD4 or CD8 phenotype based on the CD4+ and CD8+ repertoires, which had been sequenced separately. The public reads were run again by TCRdb, first through fastp at Q25 and then through MiXCR, and only productive beta chains were kept. Each entry merges the rows of one CDR3 protein and shows their most common DNA and genes. The V and J calls follow TCRdb's processing rather than the paper's. This sample lists approximately 210,000 distinct CDR3 sequences; 8% to 11% were detected once. Of the sample, approximately 3% falls within the top ten clones.

This clonotype was obtained from a young man who had mild COVID-19 (a few samples of this study predate the infection). The sample titles of this study are shuffled in the database, so cell type and time point are left out; the donor was told from shared clones. The V gene is TRBV11-2 and the J gene is TRBJ1-5; a confident D gene designation cannot be given. The sequenced sample was PBMCs or a T cell subset sorted from them (not recorded which). The CDR3 reads as follows: CASSPHWDQPQHF. The nucleotide sequence is TGTGCCAGCAGCCCCCATTGGGATCAGCCCCAGCATTTT.